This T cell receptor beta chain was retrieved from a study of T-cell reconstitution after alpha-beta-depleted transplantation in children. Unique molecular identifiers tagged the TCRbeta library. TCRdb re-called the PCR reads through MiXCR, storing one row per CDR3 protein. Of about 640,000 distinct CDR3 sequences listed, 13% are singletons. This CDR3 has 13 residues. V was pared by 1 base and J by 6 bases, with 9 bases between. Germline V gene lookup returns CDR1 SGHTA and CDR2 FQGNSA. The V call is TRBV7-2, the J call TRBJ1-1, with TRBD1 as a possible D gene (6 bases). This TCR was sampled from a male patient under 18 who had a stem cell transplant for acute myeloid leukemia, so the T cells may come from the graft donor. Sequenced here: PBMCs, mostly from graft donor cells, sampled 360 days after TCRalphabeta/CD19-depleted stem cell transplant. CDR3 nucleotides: TGTGCCAGCAGCTTAGAGGGGGTCTCTGAAGCTTTCTTT. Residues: CASSLEGVSEAFF.